Listed here are 8 T cell receptor beta chains from one sample, sequenced in a study of human T cells and chemical hapten exposure. The time point is: pre-sensitization, week 0. Treatment given: therapeutic diphenylcyclopropenone sensitization with weekly scalp DPC. Via MiXCR, TCRdb re-called the RACE reads, giving one row per CDR3 protein. The data show 150,000 to 200,000 distinct CDR3 sequences, with about 31% seen just once and just under 3% held by the top ten. The specimen was whole blood, collected in connection with sensitization to the hapten diphenylcyclopropenone (DPC). The receptors derive from a woman in her 30s with alopecia areata. Some clones in this sample may be carry-over from other donors' samples.

This clonotype was recorded a few times. The rearrangement uses TRBV11-1 and TRBJ1-1; possibly TRBD1 for D (5 bases). Germline V gene sequence: CDR1 SGHAT, CDR2 FQDESV (reference sequence). V shed 4 bases and J shed 4 bases, with 16 bases lying between them. This CDR3 has 15 amino acids. The CDR3 nucleotides are TGTGCCAGCAGCTCATCAGACAGCTTTGGCACTGAAGCTTTCTTT. Translated: CASSSSDSFGTEAFF.

This clonotype was seen more than once but under ten times. This chain connects TRBV5-6 to TRBJ2-1; TRBD2 aligns across 14 bases. The CDR3 is made up of 16 amino acids. Per germline, CDR1 SGHDT and CDR2 YYEEEE. The V segment lost 0 bases and the J segment 9 bases; nucleotides outside the gene matches: 5. The CDR3 sequence is CASSLVGLAGGFEQFF. The DNA of the CDR3 is TGTGCCAGCAGCTTGGTAGGACTAGCGGGAGGTTTTGAGCAGTTCTTC.

This clonotype was observed a few times. The rearrangement uses TRBV7-8 and TRBJ2-4, with TRBD1 matching 7 bases. J lost 8 bases, V lost 4 bases, and 8 bases had no gene match. The CDR3 covers 14 residues. CDR1 SGHVS and CDR2 FQNEAQ come from the germline V gene. The CDR3 region has the DNA TGTGCCAGCAGCTCCCGACAGGGCAGAGACATTCAGTACTTC. Its translation: CASSSRQGRDIQYF.

The V gene is TRBV20-1, the J gene TRBJ2-5; 9 bases are shared with TRBD2. The CDR3 is 12 residues long. Germline CDR1 reads DFQATT; CDR2 reads SNEGSKA (reference sequence). V lost 6 bases and J lost 3; bases outside the gene matches: 2. The DNA for the CDR3 is TGCAGTGCGCGGGAGGGCAAAGAGACCCAGTACTTC. Encoded protein: CSAREGKETQYF.

The chain links TRBV6-1 to TRBJ2-1, with 10 bases lining up with TRBD2. CDR3 length equals 16 residues. Looked up from germline, CDR1 is MNHNS and CDR2 is SASEGT. V gave up 5 bases and J gave up 2 bases; unmatched junction bases: 6. The CDR3 sequence: CASSLIAGGTYNEQFF. DNA of the CDR3: TGTGCCAGCAGTCTAATAGCGGGAGGCACCTACAATGAGCAGTTCTTC.

The sample holds a few counts of this clonotype. The rearrangement links TRBV4-1 to TRBJ1-5, with 11 nucleotides matching TRBD1. CDR1 and CDR2 from the germline V gene are MGHRA and YSYEKL. CDR3 length: 16 residues. The V segment lost 1 base and the J segment 4 bases; nucleotides outside the gene matches: 3. The CDR3 coding sequence is TGCGCCAGCAGCCAAGGGACAGGGGGCGAAAATCAGCCCCAGCATTTT. Protein sequence: CASSQGTGGENQPQHF.

The genes are TRBV29-1 and TRBJ2-2, with D perhaps assigned TRBD1 or TRBD2 (5 bases each). V gave up 5 bases and J gave up 6 bases, with 16 bases separating them. Germline V CDR1 and CDR2: SQVTM, ANQGSEA. The CDR3 is made up of 14 amino acids. Here the CDR3 DNA reads TGCAGCGTTCGAGACCTGGGGGTGGCCGGGGAGCTGTTTTTT. Residues: CSVRDLGVAGELFF.

The chain combines TRBV10-1 with TRBJ1-5; D gene uncertain. Germline lookup yields CDR1 WNHNN and CDR2 SYGVQD (reference sequence). The CDR3 is 12 amino acids. The V and J ends lost 8 bases and 5 bases respectively, with 10 bases between them. The CDR3 region has the DNA TGCGCCAGCTCAAACGGGGATCAGCCCCAGCATTTT. Residues: CASSNGDQPQHF.